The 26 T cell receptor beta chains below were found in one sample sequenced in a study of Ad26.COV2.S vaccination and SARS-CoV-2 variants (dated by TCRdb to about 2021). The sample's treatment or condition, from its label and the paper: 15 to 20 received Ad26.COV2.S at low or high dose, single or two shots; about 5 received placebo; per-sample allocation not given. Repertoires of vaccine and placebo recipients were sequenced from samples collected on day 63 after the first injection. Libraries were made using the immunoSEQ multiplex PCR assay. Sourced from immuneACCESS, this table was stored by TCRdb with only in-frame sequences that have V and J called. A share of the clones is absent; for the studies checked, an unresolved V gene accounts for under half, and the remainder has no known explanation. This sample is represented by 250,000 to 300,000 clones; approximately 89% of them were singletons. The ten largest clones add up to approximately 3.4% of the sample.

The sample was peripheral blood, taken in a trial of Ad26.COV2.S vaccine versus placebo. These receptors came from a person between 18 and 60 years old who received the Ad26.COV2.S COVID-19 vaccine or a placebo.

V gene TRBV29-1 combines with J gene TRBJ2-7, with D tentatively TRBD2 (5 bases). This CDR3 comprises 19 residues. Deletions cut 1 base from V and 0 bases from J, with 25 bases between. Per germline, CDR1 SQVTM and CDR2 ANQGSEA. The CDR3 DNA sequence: TGCAGCGTTGAAGTATGGAGGATGGGCAAACACTCCAGCTCCTACGAGCAGTACTTC. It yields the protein CSVEVWRMGKHSSSYEQYF.

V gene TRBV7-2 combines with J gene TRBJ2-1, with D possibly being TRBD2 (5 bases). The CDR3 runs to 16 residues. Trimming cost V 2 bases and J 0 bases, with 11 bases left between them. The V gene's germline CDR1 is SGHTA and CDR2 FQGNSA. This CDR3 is CASSLREPRSYNEQFF. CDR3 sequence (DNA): TGTGCCAGCAGCTTAAGGGAGCCCCGCTCCTACAATGAGCAGTTCTTC.

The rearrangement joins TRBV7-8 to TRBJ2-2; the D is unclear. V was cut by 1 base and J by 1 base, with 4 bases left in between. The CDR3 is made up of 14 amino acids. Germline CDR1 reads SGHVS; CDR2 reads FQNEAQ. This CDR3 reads CASSLDGNTGELFF. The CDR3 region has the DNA TGTGCCAGCAGCTTAGACGGGAACACCGGGGAGCTGTTTTTT.

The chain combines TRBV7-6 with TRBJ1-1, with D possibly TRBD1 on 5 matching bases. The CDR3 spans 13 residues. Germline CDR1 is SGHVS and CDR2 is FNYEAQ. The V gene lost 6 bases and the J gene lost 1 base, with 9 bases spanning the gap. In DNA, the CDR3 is TGTGCCAGCAGGCCGACAGCGAACACTGAAGCTTTCTTT. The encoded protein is CASRPTANTEAFF.

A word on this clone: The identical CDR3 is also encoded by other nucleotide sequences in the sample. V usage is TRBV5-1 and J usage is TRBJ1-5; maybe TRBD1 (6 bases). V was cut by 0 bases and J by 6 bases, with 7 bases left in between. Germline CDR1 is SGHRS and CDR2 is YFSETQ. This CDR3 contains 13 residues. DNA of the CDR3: TGCGCCAGCAGCTTGGGAGGGGGTCAGCCCCAGCATTTT. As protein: CASSLGGGQPQHF.

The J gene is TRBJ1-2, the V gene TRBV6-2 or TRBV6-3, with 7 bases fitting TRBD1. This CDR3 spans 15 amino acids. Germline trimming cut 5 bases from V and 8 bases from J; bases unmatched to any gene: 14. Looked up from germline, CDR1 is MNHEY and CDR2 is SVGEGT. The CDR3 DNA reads TGTGCCAGCAGTAAAGAGGACAGGACTGATATGGGCTACACCTTC. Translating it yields CASSKEDRTDMGYTF.

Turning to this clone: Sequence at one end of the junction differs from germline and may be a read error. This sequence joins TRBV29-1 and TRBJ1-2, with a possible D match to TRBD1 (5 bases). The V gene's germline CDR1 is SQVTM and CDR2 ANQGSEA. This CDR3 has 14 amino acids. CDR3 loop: CSVRAGGTVYDYTF. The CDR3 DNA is TGCAGCGTGAGGGCCGGCGGGACGGTATATGACTACACCTTC.

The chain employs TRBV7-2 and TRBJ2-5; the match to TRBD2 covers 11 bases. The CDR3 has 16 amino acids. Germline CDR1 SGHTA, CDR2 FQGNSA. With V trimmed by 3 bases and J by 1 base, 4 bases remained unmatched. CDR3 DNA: TGTGCCAGCAGCTTCCGACTAGCGGGGACCCAAGAGACCCAGTACTTC. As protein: CASSFRLAGTQETQYF.

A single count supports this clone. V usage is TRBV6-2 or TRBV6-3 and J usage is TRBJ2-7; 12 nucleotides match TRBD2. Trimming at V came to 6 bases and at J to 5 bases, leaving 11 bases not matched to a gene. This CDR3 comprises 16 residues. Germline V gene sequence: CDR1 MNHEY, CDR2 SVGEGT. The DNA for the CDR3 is TGTGCCAGCAGCCTCTCGCCTAGCGGGGGGGCCCACGAGCAGTACTTC. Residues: CASSLSPSGGAHEQYF.

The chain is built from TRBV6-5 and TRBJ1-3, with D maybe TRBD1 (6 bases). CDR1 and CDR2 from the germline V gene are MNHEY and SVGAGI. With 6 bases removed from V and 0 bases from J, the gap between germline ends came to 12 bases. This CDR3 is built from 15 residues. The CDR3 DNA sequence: TGTGCCAGCAGAGCAGGGGTGATCTCTGGAAACACCATATATTTT. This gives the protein CASRAGVISGNTIYF.

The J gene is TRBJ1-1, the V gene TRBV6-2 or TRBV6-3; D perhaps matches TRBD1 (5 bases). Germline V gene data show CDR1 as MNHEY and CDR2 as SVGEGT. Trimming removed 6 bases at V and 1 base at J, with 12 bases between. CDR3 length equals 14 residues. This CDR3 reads CASSSGRRNTEAFF. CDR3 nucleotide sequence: TGTGCCAGCAGCTCGGGACGGAGGAACACTGAAGCTTTCTTT.

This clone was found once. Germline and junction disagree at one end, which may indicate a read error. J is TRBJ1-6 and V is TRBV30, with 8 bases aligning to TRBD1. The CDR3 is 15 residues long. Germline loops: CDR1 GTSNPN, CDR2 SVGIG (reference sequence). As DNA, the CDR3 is TGTGCCTTTACGACAGGGGCGTCCTCTAATTCACCCCTCCACTTT. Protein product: CAFTTGASSNSPLHF.

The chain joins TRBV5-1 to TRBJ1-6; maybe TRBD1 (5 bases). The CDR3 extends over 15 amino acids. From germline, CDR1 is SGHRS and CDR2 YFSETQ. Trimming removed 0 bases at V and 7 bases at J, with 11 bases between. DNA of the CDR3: TGCGCCAGCAGCTTGGATGACAGCCGAAATTCACCCCTCCACTTT. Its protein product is CASSLDDSRNSPLHF.

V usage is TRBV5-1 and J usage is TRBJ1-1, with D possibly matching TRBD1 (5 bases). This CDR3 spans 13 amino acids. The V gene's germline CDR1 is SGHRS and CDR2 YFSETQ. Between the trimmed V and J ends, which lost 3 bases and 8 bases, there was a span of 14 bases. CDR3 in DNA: TGCGCCAGCAGCTCTCAGGGACGGCTAGAAGCTTTCTTT. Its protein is CASSSQGRLEAFF.

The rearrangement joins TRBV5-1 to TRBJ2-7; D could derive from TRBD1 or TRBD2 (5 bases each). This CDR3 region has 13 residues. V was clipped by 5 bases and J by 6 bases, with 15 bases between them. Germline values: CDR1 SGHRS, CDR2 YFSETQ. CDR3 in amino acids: CASRPLGAGEQYF. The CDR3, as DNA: TGCGCCAGCAGACCACTCGGGGCTGGCGAGCAGTACTTC.

In DNA, the CDR3 is TGTGCCAGCAGCTTAGAACAGCATATACGTAGCTCCTATAATTCACCCCTCCACTTT. It is translated as CASSLEQHIRSSYNSPLHF. This rearrangement joins TRBV11-3 to TRBJ1-6; D not certain. The CDR3 contains 19 residues. The germline CDR1 and CDR2 sequences are SGHNT and YENEEA. V lost 0 bases to trimming and J lost 0 bases, with 15 bases between them.

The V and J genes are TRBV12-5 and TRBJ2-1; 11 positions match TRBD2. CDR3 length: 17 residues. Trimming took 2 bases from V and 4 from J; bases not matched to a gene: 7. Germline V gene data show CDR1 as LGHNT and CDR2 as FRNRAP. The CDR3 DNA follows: TGTGCTAGTGGTTTGCTCCCCATAGCGGGAGGGTACAATGAGCAGTTCTTC. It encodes CASGLLPIAGGYNEQFF.

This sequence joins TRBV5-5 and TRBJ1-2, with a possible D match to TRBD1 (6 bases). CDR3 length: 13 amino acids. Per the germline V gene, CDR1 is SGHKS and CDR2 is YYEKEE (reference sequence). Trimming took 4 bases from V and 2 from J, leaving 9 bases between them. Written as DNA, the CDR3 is TGTGCCAGCAGCGCCGGGACAAACTATGGCTACACCTTC. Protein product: CASSAGTNYGYTF.

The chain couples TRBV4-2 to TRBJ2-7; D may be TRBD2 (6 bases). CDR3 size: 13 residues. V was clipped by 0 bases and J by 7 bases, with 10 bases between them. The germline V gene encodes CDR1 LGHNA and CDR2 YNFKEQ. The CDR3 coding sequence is TGTGCCAGCAGCCAAGACGGGGGACGGGAGCAGTACTTC. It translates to CASSQDGGREQYF.

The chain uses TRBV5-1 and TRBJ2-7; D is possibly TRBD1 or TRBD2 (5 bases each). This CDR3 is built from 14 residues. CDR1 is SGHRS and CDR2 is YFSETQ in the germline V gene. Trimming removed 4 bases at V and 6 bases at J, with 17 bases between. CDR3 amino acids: CASSPRDQLFEQYF. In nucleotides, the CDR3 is TGCGCCAGCAGCCCCCGGGACCAACTATTCGAGCAGTACTTC. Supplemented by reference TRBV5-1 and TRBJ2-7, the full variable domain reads KAGVTQTPRYLIKTRGQQVTLSCSPISGHRSVSWYQQTPGQGLQFLFEYFSETQRNKGNFPGRFSGRQFSNSRSEMNVSTLELGDSALYLCASSPRDQLFEQYFGPGTRLTVT.

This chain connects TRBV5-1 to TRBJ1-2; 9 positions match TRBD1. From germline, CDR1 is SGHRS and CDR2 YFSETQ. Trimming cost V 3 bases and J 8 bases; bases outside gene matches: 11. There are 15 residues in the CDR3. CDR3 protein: CASSWLTGGLYGYTF. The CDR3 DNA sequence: TGCGCCAGCAGCTGGCTGACAGGGGGTCTTTACGGCTACACCTTC.

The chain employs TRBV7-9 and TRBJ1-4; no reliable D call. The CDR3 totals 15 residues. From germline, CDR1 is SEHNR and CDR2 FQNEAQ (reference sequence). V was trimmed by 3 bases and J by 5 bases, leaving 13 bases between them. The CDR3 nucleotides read TGTGCCAGCAGCTTCGTGAGCAGTCACAATGAAAAACTGTTTTTT. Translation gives CASSFVSSHNEKLFF. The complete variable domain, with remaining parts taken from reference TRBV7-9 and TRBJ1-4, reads DTGVSQNPRHKITKRGQNVTFRCDPISEHNRLYWYRQTLGQGPEFLTYFQNEAQLEKSRLLSDRFSAERPKGSFSTLEIQRTEQGDSAMYLCASSFVSSHNEKLFFGSGTQLSVL.

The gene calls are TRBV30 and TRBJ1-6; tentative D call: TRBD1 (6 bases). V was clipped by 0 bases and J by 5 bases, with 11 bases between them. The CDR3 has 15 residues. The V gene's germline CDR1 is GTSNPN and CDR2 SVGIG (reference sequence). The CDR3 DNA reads TGTGCCTGGAGTGTGCTGGACAGAGATAATTCACCCCTCCACTTT. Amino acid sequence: CAWSVLDRDNSPLHF.

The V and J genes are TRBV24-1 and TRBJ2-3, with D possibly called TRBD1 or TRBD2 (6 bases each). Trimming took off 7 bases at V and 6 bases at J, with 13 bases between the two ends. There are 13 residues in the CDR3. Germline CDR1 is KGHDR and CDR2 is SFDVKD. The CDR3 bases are TGTGCCACCAGGGCGGAGGGGGGTGATACGCAGTATTTT. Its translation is CATRAEGGDTQYF.

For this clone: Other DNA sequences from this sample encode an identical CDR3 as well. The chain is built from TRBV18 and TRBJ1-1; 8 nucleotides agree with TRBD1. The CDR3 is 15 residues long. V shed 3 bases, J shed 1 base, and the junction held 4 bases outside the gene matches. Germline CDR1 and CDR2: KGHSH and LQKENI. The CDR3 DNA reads TGTGCCAGCTCACCGCCCGGGACAGGGAACACTGAAGCTTTCTTT. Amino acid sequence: CASSPPGTGNTEAFF.

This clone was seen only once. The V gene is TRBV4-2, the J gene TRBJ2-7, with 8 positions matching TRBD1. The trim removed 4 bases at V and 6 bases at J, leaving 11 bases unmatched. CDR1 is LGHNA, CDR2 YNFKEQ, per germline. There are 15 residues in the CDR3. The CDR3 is CASSLTDREALEQYF. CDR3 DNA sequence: TGTGCCAGCAGCCTCACGGACAGGGAGGCGCTCGAGCAGTACTTC.